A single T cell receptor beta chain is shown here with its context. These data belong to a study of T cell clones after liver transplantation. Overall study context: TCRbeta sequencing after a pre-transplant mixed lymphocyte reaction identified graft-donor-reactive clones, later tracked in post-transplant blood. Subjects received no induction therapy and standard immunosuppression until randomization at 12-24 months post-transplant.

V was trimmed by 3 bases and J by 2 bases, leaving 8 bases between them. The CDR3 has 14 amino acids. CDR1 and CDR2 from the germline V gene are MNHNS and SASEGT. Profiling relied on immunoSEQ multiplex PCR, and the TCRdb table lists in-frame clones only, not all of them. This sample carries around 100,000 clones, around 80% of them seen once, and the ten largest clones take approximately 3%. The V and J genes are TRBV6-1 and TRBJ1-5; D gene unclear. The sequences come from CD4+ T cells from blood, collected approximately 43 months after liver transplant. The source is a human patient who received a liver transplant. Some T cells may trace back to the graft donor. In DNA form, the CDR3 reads TGTGCCAGCAGTGAGGGCCCTGGCAATCAGCCCCAGCATTTT. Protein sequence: CASSEGPGNQPQHF.